This record covers a single T cell receptor (beta chain). Its matching antigen is unknown. This sample is part of a study of beta chain features in type 1 diabetes. Study results and caveats: In all four CD4+ subsets, TCRB CDR3 length was significantly, moderately reduced in type 1 diabetes.

TCRB transcripts that were expressed got sequenced, as all of the isolated RNA had been reverse transcribed. Profiled with immunoSEQ multiplex PCR; TCRdb holds only in-frame clones, not every one. The profile covers a few hundred thousand clones, with over 11% appearing a single time and just under 0.02% taken by the ten largest. The germline V gene encodes CDR1 SGHTA and CDR2 FQGNSA. V lost 6 bases to trimming and J lost 4 bases; unmatched junction nucleotides: 5. The CDR3 totals 13 residues. Sequencing was performed on naive CD4+ T cells from blood. The rearrangement uses TRBV7-2 and TRBJ1-2; 7 bases are a match to TRBD1. The TCR originated in a man aged 25 to 45 with type 1 diabetes. As DNA, the CDR3 is TGTGCCAGCAGTTCAGGGGGTCTCTATGGCTACACCTTC. This gives the protein CASSSGGLYGYTF.